This T cell receptor beta chain appears in the sequencing data of a study of blood T cells in healthy people across ages. General study points: The lack of PBMC sorting stopped any conclusive naive versus antigen-experienced comparison.

Germline CDR1 SQVTM, CDR2 ANQGSEA. V gave up 3 bases and J gave up 3 bases; unmatched junction bases: 2. The CDR3 has 12 residues. A second PCR, run for roughly 7 to 12 cycles, used a sample-barcoded 5' primer plus a J-beta primer mix. All cDNA molecules were each tagged by a template-switch adaptor with 12 random nucleotides. TCRdb reanalysed the 5' RACE reads using MiXCR and keeps one entry per CDR3 protein. The sample has 1.5 million to 2 million distinct CDR3 sequences, about 39% seen once. Drawn from each donor were approximately 10 milliliters of peripheral blood. This clonotype has a handful of counts. The target antigen is unknown.

The origin of this receptor is a human donor in good health. The sample consisted of blood. The chain has TRBV29-1 and TRBJ2-7; the match to TRBD2 covers 7 bases. The CDR3 sequence: CSVDPGGYEQYF. Written as DNA, the CDR3 is TGCAGCGTTGATCCGGGGGGCTACGAGCAGTACTTC.